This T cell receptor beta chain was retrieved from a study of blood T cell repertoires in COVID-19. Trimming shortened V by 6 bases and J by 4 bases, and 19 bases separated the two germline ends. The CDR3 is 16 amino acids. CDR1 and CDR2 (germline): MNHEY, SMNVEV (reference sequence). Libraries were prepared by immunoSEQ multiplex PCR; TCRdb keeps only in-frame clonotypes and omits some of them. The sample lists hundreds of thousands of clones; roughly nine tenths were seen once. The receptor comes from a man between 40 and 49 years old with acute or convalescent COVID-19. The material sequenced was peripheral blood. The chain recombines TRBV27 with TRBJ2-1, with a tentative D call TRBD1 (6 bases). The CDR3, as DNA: TGTGCCAGCAGCGGGACCGCGGCAGGGACATACAATGAGCAGTTCTTC. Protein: CASSGTAAGTYNEQFF.